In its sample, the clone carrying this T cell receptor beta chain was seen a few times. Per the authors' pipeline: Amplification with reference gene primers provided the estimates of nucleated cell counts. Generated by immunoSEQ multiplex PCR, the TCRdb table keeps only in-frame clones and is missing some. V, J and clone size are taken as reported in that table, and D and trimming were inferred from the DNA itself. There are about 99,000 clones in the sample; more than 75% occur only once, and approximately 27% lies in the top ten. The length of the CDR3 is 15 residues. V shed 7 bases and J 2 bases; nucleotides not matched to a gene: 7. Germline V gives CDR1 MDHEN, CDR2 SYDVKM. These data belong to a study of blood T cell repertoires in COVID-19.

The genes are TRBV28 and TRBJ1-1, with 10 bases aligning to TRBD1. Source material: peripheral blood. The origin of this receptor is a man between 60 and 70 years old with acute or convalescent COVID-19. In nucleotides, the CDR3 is TGTGCCAGCACCACTCCGACAGGGGGCAACACTGAAGCTTTCTTT. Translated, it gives CASTTPTGGNTEAFF.